This T cell receptor beta chain was profiled in a study of blood T cell repertoires in COVID-19 (dated by TCRdb to the early 2020s). Some background on the complete study: Samples covering the acute and convalescent phases of COVID-19 were provided by collaborators in the United States, Italy and Spain. The material from the prospective study consisted of cDNA or gDNA derived from T cells, B-cell-depleted T cells, or PBMCs. Deeply sampled blood TCRbeta repertoires from subjects exposed to, actively infected with, or recovered from COVID-19 were included in the dataset. The repertoires were released in a freely available public database intended as a resource for research on the immune response to SARS-CoV-2. The samples were drawn from two sources: the first 160 participants of the ongoing ImmuneRACE study, and 1,000 to 1,500 subjects contributed by 6 global collaborators. Sample metadata almost always included a de-identified subject ID, COVID-19 status, age in years and sex. Where HLA class I and class II types were available, the types were taken from metadata supplied by the sample provider, not from assay-based typing.

Findings and caveats that apply to the study as a whole: The quantity of clinical and demographic metadata differed by source and by participant and was supplied without curation.

The germline V gene (reference sequence) provides CDR1 SGHNT and CDR2 YYREEE. V ends up 4 bases short and J 2 bases short, with an unmatched junction base count of 6. The CDR3 measures 15 amino acids from cysteine to phenylalanine. Solely the CDR3 DNA is kept, with 45 bases framed from the first base. Samples from volunteer blood donors who had recovered from COVID-19 were contributed by a second Seattle source. Each collaborating institution followed its own protocols to collect whole blood in K2EDTA tubes. For TCRbeta analysis, collaborators shipped samples as frozen whole blood, isolated PBMCs, or DNA extracted from either of those sample types. The immunoSEQ Assay, a bias-controlled multiplex PCR, was used to amplify TCRbeta CDR3 regions from genomic DNA. The paper's processing steps were these. Nucleated cell counts per sample were estimated from amplification of reference gene primers within the assay. Sequence reads were collapsed and filtered to measure the absolute abundance of every unique TCRbeta CDR3 rearrangement. Productive Simpson clonality was computed per sample as the square root of Simpson's diversity index over productive rearrangements. In its TCRdb copy, this immuneACCESS table keeps in-frame sequences only and misses some clones. Where compared with another copy, unresolved V genes explain less than half of these, and the others have no known cause. Clone size and V and J calls were adopted from that table, with D and trimming inferred from the DNA. The sample has 300,000 or so clones on record, 87% of them singletons. 1.5% of the sample belongs to the ten largest clones.

Points on this clone: There is no known antigen for this receptor. No per-base quality is available; no much larger clone lies one base away.

The TCR was taken from a woman in her 40s who had recovered from COVID-19. Sequenced sample: peripheral blood. This chain is built from TRBV5-4 and TRBJ2-7; 10 central nucleotides agree with TRBD1. The CDR3 loop reads CASSARDRGTYEQYF. The sequence in DNA is TGTGCCAGCAGCGCCCGGGACAGGGGTACCTACGAGCAGTACTTC.